This T cell receptor (beta chain) was retrieved from a study of cytomegalovirus exposure and HLA in healthy donors. 60 Vbeta and 13 Jbeta primers were used in PCR. The method was immunoSEQ multiplex PCR; TCRdb's version includes in-frame clones alone and lacks a portion of them. The table records under 70,000 clones, 55% to 80% of them present only once. Germline V gene sequence: CDR1 LNHNV, CDR2 YYDKDF (reference sequence). The CDR3 extends over 13 amino acids. Trimming removed 0 bases from V and 7 bases from J, with 7 bases in between. Specimen: PBMCs. The source of this sequence is a woman in her 30s in good health and CMV-seronegative. This chain joins TRBV15 and TRBJ1-3, with D uncertain. The CDR3 reads CATSRDLQNTIYF. CDR3 in DNA: TGTGCCACCAGCAGAGATCTGCAGAACACCATATATTTT. The full variable domain, with the rest looked up from reference TRBV15 and TRBJ1-3, is DAMVIQNPRYQVTQFGKPVTLSCSQTLNHNVMYWYQQKSSQAPKLLFHYYDKDFNNEADTPDNFQSRRPNTSFCFLDIRSPGLGDTAMYLCATSRDLQNTIYFGEGSWLTVV.